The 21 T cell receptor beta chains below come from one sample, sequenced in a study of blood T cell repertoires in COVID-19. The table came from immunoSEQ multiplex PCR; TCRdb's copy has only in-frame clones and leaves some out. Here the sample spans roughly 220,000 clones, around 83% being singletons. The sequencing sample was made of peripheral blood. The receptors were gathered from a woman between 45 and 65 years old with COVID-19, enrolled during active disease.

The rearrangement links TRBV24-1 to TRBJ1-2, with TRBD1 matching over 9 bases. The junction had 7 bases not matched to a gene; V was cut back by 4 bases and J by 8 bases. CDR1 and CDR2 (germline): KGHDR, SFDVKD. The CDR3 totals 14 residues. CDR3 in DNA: TGTGCCACCAGTGACCCCGGACAGGGGAAAGGCTACACCTTC. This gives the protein CATSDPGQGKGYTF.

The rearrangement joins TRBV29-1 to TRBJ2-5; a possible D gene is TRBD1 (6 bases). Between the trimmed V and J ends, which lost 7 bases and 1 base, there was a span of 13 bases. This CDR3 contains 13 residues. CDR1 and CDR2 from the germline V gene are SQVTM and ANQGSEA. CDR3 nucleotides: TGCAGCGCCAACACAGGGTTCCAAGAGACCCAGTACTTC. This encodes CSANTGFQETQYF.

The CDR3 nucleotides are TGTACGTCGAGGGACAGCCTAAATGAAAAACTGTTTTTT. The encoded protein is CTSRDSLNEKLFF. The chain couples TRBV28 to TRBJ1-4, with 7 bases that match TRBD1. The CDR3 is 13 amino acids. The germline CDR1 and CDR2 sequences are MDHEN and SYDVKM. Using reference TRBV28 and TRBJ1-4 for the parts outside the CDR3, the full variable domain is DVKVTQSSRYLVKRTGEKVFLECVQDMDHENMFWYRQDPGLGLRLIYFSYDVKMKEKGDIPEGYSVSREKKERFSLILESASTNQTSMYLCTSRDSLNEKLFFGSGTQLSVL.

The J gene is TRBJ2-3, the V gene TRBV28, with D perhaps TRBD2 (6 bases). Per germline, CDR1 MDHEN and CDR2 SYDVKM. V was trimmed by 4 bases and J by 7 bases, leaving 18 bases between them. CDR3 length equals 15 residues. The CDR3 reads CASSYRGPGVNTQYF. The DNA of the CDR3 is TGTGCCAGCAGTTATCGAGGTCCGGGAGTAAATACGCAGTATTTT.

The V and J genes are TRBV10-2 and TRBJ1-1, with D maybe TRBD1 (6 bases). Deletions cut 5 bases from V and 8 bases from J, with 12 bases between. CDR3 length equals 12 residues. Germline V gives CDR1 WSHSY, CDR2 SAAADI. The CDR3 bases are TGCGCCAGCAGTCAGATCCAGGGGGAAGCTTTCTTT. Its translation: CASSQIQGEAFF.

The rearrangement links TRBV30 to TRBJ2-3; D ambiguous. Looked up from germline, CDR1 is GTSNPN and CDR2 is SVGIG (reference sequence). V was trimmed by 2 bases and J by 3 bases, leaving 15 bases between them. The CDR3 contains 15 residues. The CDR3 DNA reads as TGTGCCTGGAGTATCCGGGTCCCCGGGACAGATACGCAGTATTTT. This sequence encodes CAWSIRVPGTDTQYF.

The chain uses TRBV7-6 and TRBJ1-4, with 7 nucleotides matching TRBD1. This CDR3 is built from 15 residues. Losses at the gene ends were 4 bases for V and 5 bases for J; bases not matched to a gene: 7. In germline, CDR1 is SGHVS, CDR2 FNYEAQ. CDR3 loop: CASSSGQVGNEKLFF. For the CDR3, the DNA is TGTGCCAGCAGCTCAGGACAGGTGGGGAATGAAAAACTGTTTTTT.

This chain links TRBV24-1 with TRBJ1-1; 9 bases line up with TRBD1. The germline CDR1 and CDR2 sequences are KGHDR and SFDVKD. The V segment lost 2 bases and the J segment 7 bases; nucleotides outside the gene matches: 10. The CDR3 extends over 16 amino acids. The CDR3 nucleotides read TGTGCCACCAGTGATTCGCCGGGACAGGGATTCGGTGAAGCTTTCTTT. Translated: CATSDSPGQGFGEAFF.

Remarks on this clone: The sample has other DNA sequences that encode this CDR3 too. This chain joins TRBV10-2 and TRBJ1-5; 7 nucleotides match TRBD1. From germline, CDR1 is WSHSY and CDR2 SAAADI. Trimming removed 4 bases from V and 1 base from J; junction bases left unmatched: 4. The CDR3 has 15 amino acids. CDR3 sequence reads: CASSVTGDSNQPQHF. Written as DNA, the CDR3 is TGCGCCAGCAGTGTTACAGGGGACAGCAATCAGCCCCAGCATTTT.

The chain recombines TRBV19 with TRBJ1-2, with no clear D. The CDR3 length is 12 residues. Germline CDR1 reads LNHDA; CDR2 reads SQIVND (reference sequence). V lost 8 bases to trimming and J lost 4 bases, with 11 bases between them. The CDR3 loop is CASLTQAYGYTF. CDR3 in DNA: TGTGCCAGTCTCACTCAGGCCTATGGCTACACCTTC.

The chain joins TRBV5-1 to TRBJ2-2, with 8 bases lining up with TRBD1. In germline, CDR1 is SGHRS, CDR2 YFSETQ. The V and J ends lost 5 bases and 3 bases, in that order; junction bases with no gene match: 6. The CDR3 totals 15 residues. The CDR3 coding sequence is TGCGCCAGCAGTTCAGGGGGCATGGACACCGGGGAGCTGTTTTTT. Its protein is CASSSGGMDTGELFF.

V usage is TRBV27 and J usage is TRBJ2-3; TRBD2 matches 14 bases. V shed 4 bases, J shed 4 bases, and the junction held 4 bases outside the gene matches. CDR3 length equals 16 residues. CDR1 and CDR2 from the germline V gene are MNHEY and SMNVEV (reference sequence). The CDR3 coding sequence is TGTGCCAGCAGTTCATTGACTAGCGGGGGGGCAGATACGCAGTATTTT. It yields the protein CASSSLTSGGADTQYF.

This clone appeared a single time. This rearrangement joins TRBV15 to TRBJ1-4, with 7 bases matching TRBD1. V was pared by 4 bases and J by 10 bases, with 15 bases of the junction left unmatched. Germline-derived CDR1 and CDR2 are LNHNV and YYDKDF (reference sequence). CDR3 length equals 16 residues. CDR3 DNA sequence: TGTGCCACCAGCAACTTCTTAGGGGGCATTGTTGGAAAACTGTTTTTT. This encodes CATSNFLGGIVGKLFF.

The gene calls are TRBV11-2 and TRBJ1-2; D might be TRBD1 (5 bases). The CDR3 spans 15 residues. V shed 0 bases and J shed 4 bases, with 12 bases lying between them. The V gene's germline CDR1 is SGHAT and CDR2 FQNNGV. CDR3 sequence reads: CASSLEAGEGYGYTF. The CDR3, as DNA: TGTGCCAGCAGCTTAGAAGCGGGGGAAGGCTATGGCTACACCTTC.

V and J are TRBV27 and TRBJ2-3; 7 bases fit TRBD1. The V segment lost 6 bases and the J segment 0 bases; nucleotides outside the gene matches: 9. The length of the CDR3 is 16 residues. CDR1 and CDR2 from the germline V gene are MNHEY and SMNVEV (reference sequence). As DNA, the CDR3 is TGTGCCAGCAGACCAGGGACAGCATCTAGCACAGATACGCAGTATTTT. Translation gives CASRPGTASSTDTQYF.

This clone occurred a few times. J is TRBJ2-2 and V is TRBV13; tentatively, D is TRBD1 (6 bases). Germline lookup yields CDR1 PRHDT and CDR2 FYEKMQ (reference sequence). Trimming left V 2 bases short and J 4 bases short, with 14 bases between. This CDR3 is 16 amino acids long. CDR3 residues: CASSLRGITGTGELFF. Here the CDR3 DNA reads TGTGCCAGCAGCTTAAGGGGGATAACGGGCACCGGGGAGCTGTTTTTT. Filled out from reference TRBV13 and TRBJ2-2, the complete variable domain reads AAGVIQSPRHLIKEKRETATLKCYPIPRHDTVYWYQQGPGQDPQFLISFYEKMQSDKGSIPDRFSAQQFSDYHSELNMSSLELGDSALYFCASSLRGITGTGELFFGEGSRLTVL.

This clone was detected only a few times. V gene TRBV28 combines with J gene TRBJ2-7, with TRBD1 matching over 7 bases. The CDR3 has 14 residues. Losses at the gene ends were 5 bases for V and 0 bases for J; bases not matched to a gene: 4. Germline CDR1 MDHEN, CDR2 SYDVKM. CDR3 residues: CASSPDRVSYEQYF. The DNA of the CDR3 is TGTGCCAGCAGTCCTGACAGGGTCTCCTACGAGCAGTACTTC.

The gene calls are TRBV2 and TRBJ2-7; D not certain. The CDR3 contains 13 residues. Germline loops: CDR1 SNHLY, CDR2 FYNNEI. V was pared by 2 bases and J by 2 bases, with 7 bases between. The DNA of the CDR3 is TGTGCCAGCAGTGAACCAGTTGCCTACGAGCAGTACTTC. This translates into CASSEPVAYEQYF.

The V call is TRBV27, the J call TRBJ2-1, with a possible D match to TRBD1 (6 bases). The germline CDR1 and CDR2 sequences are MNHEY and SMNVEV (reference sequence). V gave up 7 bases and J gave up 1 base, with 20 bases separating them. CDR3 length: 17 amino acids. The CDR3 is CASKRAHRVTSYNEQFF. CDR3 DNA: TGTGCCAGCAAGAGAGCCCACAGGGTAACGTCCTACAATGAGCAGTTCTTC.

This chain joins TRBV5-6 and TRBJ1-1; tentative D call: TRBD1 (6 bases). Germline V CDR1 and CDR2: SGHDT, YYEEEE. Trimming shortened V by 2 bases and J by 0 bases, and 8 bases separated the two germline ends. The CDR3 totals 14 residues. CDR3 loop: CASSLGQMNTEAFF. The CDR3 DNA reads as TGTGCCAGCAGCTTAGGACAGATGAACACTGAAGCTTTCTTT. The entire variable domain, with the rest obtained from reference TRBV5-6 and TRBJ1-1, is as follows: DAGVTQSPTHLIKTRGQQVTLRCSPKSGHDTVSWYQQALGQGPQFIFQYYEEEERQRGNFPDRFSGHQFPNYSSELNVNALLLGDSALYLCASSLGQMNTEAFFGQGTRLTVV.

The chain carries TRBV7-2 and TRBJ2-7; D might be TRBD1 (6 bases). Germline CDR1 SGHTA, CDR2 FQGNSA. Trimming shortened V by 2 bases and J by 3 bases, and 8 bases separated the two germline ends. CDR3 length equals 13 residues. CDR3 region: CASSLKQGYEQYF. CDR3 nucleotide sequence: TGTGCCAGCAGCTTAAAACAGGGCTACGAGCAGTACTTC.